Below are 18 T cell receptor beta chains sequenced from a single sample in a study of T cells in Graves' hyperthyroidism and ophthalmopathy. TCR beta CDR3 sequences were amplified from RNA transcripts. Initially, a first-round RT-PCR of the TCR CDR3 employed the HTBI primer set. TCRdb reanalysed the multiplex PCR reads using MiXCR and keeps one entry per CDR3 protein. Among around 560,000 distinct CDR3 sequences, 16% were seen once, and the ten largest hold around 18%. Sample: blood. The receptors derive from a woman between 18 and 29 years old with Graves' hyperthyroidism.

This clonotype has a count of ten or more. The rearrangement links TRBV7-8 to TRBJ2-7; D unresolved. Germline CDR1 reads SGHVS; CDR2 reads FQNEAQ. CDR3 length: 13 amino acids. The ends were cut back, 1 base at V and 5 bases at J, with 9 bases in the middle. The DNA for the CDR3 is TGTGCCAGCAGCTTAGAGATAGCCAACGAGCAGTACTTC. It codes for CASSLEIANEQYF.

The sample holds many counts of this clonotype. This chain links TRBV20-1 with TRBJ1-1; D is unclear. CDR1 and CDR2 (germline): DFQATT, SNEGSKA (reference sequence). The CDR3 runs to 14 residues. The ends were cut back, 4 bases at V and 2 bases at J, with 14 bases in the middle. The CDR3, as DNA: TGCAGTGCTACACCCTGGGCAGGTAACACTGAAGCTTTCTTT. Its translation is CSATPWAGNTEAFF.

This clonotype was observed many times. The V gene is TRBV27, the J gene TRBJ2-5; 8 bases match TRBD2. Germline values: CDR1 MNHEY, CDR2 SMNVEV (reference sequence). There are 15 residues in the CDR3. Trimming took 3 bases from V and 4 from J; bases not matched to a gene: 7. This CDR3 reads CASSLSPGGRETQYF. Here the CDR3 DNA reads TGTGCCAGCAGTTTGTCCCCGGGGGGGAGAGAGACCCAGTACTTC.

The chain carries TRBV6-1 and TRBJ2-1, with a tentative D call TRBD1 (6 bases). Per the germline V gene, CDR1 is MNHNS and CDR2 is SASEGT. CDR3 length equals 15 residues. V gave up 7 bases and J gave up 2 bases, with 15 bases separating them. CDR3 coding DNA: TGTGCCAGCACTTACGACAGGCCTACCTACAATGAGCAGTTCTTC. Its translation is CASTYDRPTYNEQFF.

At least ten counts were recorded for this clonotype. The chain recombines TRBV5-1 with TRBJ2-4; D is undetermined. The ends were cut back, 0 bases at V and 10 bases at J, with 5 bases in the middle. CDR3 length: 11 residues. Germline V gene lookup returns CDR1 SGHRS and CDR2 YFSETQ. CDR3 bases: TGCGCCAGCAGCTTGGTGGGAATTCAGTACTTC. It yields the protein CASSLVGIQYF.

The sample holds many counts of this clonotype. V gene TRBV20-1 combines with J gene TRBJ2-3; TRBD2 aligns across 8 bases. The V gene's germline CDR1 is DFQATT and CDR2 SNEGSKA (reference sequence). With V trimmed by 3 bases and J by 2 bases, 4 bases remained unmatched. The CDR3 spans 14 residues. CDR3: CSARRGGTTDTQYF. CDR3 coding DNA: TGCAGTGCTAGGCGCGGGGGGACCACAGATACGCAGTATTTT.

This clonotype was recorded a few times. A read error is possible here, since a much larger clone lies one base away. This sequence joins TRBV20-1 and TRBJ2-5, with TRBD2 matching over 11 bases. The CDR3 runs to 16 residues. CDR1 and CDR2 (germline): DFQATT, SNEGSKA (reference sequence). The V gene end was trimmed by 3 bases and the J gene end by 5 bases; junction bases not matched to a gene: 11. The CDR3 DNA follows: TGCAGTGCTAGCCCATCTAGCGGGAGGTCTCATGAGACCCAGTACTTC. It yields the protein CSASPSSGRSHETQYF.

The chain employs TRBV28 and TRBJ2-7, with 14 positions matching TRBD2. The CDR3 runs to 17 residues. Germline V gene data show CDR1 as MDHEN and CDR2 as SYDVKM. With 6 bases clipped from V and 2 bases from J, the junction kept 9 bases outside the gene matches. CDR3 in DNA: TGTGCCAGCAGAAGGTCCGGACTAGCGGGAGGACCCTACGAGCAGTACTTC. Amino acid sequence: CASRRSGLAGGPYEQYF.

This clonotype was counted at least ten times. The CDR3 sequence: CSAPPSWYQETQYF. The CDR3 DNA is TGCAGTGCTCCGCCGTCCTGGTACCAAGAGACCCAGTACTTC. V and J are TRBV20-1 and TRBJ2-5, with D uncertain. In germline, CDR1 is DFQATT, CDR2 SNEGSKA (reference sequence). Trimming removed 5 bases at V and 0 bases at J, with 13 bases between. The CDR3 totals 14 residues.

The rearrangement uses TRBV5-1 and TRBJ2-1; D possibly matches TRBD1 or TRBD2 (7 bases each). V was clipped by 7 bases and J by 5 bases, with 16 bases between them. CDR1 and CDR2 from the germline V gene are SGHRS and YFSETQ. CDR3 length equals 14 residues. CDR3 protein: CASRDSGNHNEQFF. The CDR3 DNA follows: TGCGCCAGCCGGGACAGCGGGAATCACAATGAGCAGTTCTTC.

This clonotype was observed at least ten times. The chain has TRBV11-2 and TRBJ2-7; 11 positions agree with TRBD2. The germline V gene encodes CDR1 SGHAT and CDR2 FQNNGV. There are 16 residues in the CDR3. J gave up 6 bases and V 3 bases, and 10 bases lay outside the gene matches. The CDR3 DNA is TGTGCCAGCAGCTTGGATAGCGGGAGGGTCATGGCCGAGCAGTACTTC. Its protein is CASSLDSGRVMAEQYF.

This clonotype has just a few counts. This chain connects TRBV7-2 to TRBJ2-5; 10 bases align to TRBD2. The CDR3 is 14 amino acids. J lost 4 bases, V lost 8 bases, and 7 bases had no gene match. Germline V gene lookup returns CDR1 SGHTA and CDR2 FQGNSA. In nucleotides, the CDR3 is TGTGCCAGCCGGCTAGCGGGAGATGGAGAGACCCAGTACTTC. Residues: CASRLAGDGETQYF.

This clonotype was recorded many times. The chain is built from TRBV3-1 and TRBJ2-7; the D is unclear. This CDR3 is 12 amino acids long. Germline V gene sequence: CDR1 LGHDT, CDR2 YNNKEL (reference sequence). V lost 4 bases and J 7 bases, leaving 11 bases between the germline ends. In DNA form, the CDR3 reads TGTGCCAGCAGCCTCAAGCCAGAGGAGCAGTACTTC. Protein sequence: CASSLKPEEQYF.

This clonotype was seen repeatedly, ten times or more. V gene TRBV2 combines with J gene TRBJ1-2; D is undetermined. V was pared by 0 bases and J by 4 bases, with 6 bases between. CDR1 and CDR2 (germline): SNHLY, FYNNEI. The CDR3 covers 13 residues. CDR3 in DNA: TGTGCCAGCAGTGAAGCATCAGTCTATGGCTACACCTTC. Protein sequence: CASSEASVYGYTF.

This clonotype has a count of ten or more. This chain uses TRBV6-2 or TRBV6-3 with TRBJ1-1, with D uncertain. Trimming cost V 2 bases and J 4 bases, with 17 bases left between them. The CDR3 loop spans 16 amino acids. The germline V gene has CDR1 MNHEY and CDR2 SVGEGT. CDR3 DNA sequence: TGTGCCAGCAGTTACCCCATTGGCCCCCACGGCACTGAAGCTTTCTTT. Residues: CASSYPIGPHGTEAFF.

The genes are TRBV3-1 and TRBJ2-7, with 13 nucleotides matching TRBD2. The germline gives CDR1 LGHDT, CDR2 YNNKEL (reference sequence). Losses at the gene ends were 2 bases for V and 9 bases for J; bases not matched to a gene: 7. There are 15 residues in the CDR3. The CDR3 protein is CASSQRLAGGHGQYF. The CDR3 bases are TGTGCCAGCAGCCAACGACTAGCGGGGGGACACGGGCAGTACTTC.

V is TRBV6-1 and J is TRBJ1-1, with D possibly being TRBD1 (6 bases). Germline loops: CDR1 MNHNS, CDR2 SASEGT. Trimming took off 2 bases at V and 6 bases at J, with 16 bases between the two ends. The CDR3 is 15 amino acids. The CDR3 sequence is CASSERGGLVAEAFF. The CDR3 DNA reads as TGTGCCAGCAGTGAAAGGGGGGGCCTGGTGGCTGAAGCTTTCTTT.

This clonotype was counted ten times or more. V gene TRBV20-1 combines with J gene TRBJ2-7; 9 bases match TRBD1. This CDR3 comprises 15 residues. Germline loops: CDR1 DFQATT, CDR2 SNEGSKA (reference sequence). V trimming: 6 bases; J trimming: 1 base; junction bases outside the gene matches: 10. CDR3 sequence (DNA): TGCAGTGCCGCACCGGGACAGGGAGAATCCTACGAGCAGTACTTC. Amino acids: CSAAPGQGESYEQYF.